This T cell receptor (beta chain) was captured in a study of T cell responses to AZD1222 COVID-19 vaccine. Study results and caveats: Most donors were white British and more were female, and clonal diversity was possibly underestimated.

With 3 bases clipped from V and 6 bases from J, the junction kept 10 bases outside the gene matches. The CDR3 spans 16 residues. Germline CDR1 LNHDA, CDR2 SQIVND (reference sequence). Some clones are missing from TCRdb's copy, which holds only in-frame ones; the method was immunoSEQ multiplex PCR. The repertoire holds about 140,000 clones, with 70% to 90% as singletons. For this clone: What it binds is not known.

J is TRBJ2-1 and V is TRBV19, with TRBD1 identical over 8 bases. This TCR came from an adult who received the MenACWY meningococcal vaccine as a control. The sequencing used peripheral blood, collected 28 days after the second dose of the MenACWY control vaccine. This CDR3 reads CASSIGTGLMVNEQFF. As DNA, the CDR3 is TGTGCCAGTAGTATCGGGACAGGCCTCATGGTCAATGAGCAGTTCTTC.